What follows are 15 T cell receptor beta chains derived from one specimen sequenced in a study of post-analysis software for immune sequencing data. Study-wide findings and caveats: Patients carried roughly 5 TRBV segments more frequently than controls did, and TRBV5-6, TRBV5-1 and TRBV20-1 were among them.

The antigens these receptors bind are not known. The library was made from cDNA and included unique molecular identifiers. TCRdb re-called the PCR reads through MiXCR, storing one row per CDR3 protein. Among 450,000 to 650,000 distinct CDR3 sequences, 44% were seen once, and the ten largest hold under 2%. Input material: blood. These receptors all stem from a girl between 10 and 17 years old with multiple sclerosis.

In its sample, this clonotype was seen a few times. This chain links TRBV6-1 with TRBJ2-7, with D perhaps assigned TRBD1 or TRBD2 (5 bases each). CDR1 is MNHNS, CDR2 SASEGT, per germline. V was trimmed by 2 bases and J by 4 bases, leaving 21 bases between them. This CDR3 has 17 amino acids. This CDR3 reads CASSESGWGTDRYEQYF. CDR3 DNA sequence: TGTGCCAGCAGTGAATCGGGCTGGGGGACCGATCGGTACGAGCAGTACTTC.

Here the CDR3 reads CASSQGDTHTEAFF. CDR3 DNA: TGCGCCAGCAGCCAGGGGGACACCCACACTGAAGCTTTCTTT. The chain carries TRBV5-1 and TRBJ1-1; 7 bases line up with TRBD1. This CDR3 comprises 14 residues. Trimming at V came to 4 bases and at J to 3 bases, leaving 6 bases not matched to a gene. Per germline, CDR1 SGHRS and CDR2 YFSETQ.

The chain recombines TRBV12-3 or TRBV12-4 with TRBJ2-3; the D is unclear. The V and J ends lost 6 bases and 1 base respectively, with 11 bases between them. The CDR3 loop spans 14 amino acids. The CDR3 reads CASSRRARTDTQYF. The CDR3 DNA is TGTGCCAGCAGCCGTAGAGCCCGCACAGATACGCAGTATTTT.

To note about this clonotype: The junction does not match germline at one end; this may be a read error. The chain joins TRBV12-3 or TRBV12-4 to TRBJ2-7, with unresolved D. There are 15 residues in the CDR3. The CDR3 here is CASTPFWSPSSEQYF. CDR3 DNA sequence: TGTGCCAGCACCCCGTTCTGGAGCCCATCCTCCGAGCAGTACTTC.

This clonotype was seen more than once but under ten times. One end of the junction varies from germline; a read error may be responsible. This chain links TRBV10-3 with TRBJ1-2; the D is unclear. Germline V gives CDR1 ENHRY, CDR2 SYGVKD. CDR3 size: 13 residues. CDR3 nucleotide sequence: TGTGCCGTCAGTGATGGCCGCGGGTATGGCTACACCTTC. It codes for CAVSDGRGYGYTF.

This chain joins TRBV20-1 and TRBJ2-7; 9 bases are a match to TRBD2. J was trimmed by 0 bases and V by 3 bases; bases with no gene match: 9. Per the germline V gene, CDR1 is DFQATT and CDR2 is SNEGSKA (reference sequence). This CDR3 is 16 amino acids long. The CDR3 loop reads CSASRWLAGFSYEQYF. The CDR3 DNA reads TGCAGTGCTAGTCGCTGGCTAGCGGGGTTCTCCTACGAGCAGTACTTC.

This clonotype was found a few times. The J gene is TRBJ1-2, the V gene TRBV29-1, with D possibly TRBD1 on 5 matching bases. The CDR3 consists of 15 residues. In germline, CDR1 is SQVTM, CDR2 ANQGSEA. V was shortened by 4 bases and J by 6 bases, with 21 bases between the two germline ends. The CDR3 loop reads CSVGEGSREENGYTF. The CDR3 nucleotides read TGCAGCGTTGGAGAAGGTAGCAGGGAGGAAAATGGCTACACCTTC.

The rearrangement links TRBV11-3 to TRBJ2-3, with D unresolved. This CDR3 has 11 residues. CDR1 and CDR2 (germline): SGHNT, YENEEA. The germline V and J ends were trimmed by 3 bases and 5 bases, with 3 bases remaining between them. The DNA of the CDR3 is TGTGCCAGCAGCTTTCAAGATACGCAGTATTTT. As protein: CASSFQDTQYF.

The chain carries TRBV7-3 and TRBJ2-1, with TRBD1 matching 8 bases. This CDR3 region has 14 residues. Germline values: CDR1 SGHTA, CDR2 FQGTGA. V was pared by 1 base and J by 6 bases, with 2 bases of the junction left unmatched. The chain's CDR3 is CASSLKTGANEQFF. The DNA for the CDR3 is TGTGCCAGCAGCTTAAAGACAGGGGCCAATGAGCAGTTCTTC.

The chain is built from TRBV5-1 and TRBJ2-5, with TRBD2 matching over 9 bases. After removal of 4 bases from V and 4 bases from J, the junction contained 5 bases not matched to a gene. Germline values: CDR1 SGHRS, CDR2 YFSETQ. There are 14 residues in the CDR3. CDR3 region: CASSPLAGIETQYF. The CDR3 coding sequence is TGCGCCAGCAGCCCCCTAGCGGGGATAGAGACCCAGTACTTC.

This clonotype has only a few counts. V gene TRBV29-1 combines with J gene TRBJ1-2; the D is unclear. Germline loops: CDR1 SQVTM, CDR2 ANQGSEA. V dropped 7 bases and J dropped 7 bases, with 16 bases sitting between them. This CDR3 spans 12 amino acids. The CDR3 protein is CSATEADFGYTF. The DNA of the CDR3 is TGCAGCGCCACCGAAGCAGATTTTGGCTACACCTTC.

The chain links TRBV6-5 to TRBJ2-7; tentative D call: TRBD2 (7 bases). The CDR3 consists of 13 residues. Germline V CDR1 and CDR2: MNHEY, SVGAGI. Between the trimmed V and J ends, which lost 8 bases and 3 bases, there was a span of 14 bases. For the CDR3, the DNA is TGTGCCAGCGGAGGGGGGGGAGGCTACGAGCAGTACTTC. Its translation is CASGGGGGYEQYF.

The J gene is TRBJ1-2, the V gene TRBV6-5, with 8 bases that match TRBD1. Germline V lookup: CDR1 MNHEY, CDR2 SVGAGI. The CDR3 covers 15 residues. With 4 bases clipped from V and 5 bases from J, the junction kept 9 bases outside the gene matches. The CDR3 loop is CASSSAGGGRYGYTF. CDR3 DNA sequence: TGTGCCAGCAGTTCGGCAGGGGGCGGAAGGTATGGCTACACCTTC.

The chain recombines TRBV2 with TRBJ2-5; TRBD2 is a possible D gene (5 bases). This CDR3 comprises 12 residues. Deletions cut 1 base from V and 9 bases from J, with 9 bases between. The V gene's germline CDR1 is SNHLY and CDR2 FYNNEI. The CDR3 here is CASSEGTGAQYF. CDR3 coding DNA: TGTGCCAGCAGTGAAGGGACCGGGGCCCAGTACTTC.

This clonotype was observed a few times. The V and J genes are TRBV10-2 and TRBJ2-5; 10 bases match TRBD1. CDR3 length: 14 residues. With 5 bases clipped from V and 5 bases from J, the junction kept 5 bases outside the gene matches. Germline lookup yields CDR1 WSHSY and CDR2 SAAADI. The CDR3 sequence: CASSRTGGWETQYF. The CDR3 DNA sequence: TGCGCCAGCAGTAGGACAGGGGGATGGGAGACCCAGTACTTC.